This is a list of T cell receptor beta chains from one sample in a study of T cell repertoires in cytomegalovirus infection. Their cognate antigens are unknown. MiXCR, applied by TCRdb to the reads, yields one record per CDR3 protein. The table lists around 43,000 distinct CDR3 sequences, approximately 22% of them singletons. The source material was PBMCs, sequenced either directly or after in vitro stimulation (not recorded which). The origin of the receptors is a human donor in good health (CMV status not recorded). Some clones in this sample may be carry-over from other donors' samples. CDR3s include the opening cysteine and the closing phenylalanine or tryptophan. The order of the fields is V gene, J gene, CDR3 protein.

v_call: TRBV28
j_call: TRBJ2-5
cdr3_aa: CASTHPAGGKETQYF

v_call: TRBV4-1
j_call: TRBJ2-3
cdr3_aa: CASSQKVRTDTQYF

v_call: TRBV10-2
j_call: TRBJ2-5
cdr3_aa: CASSGQLGATQYF

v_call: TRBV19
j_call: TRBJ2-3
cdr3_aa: CASSNQDRPEVTDTQYF

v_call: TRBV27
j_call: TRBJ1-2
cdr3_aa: CASSSRQERIYGYTF

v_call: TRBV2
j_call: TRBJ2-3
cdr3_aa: CASSAAGITQYF

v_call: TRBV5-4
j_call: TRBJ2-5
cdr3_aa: CASSSGLAEQETQYF

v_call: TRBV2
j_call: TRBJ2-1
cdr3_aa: CASSYSTQADEQFF

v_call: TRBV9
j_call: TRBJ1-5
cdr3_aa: CASSTMDAAQPQHF

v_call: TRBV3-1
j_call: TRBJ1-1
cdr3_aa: CASSQKNTEAFF

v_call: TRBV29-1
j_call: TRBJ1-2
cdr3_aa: CSVEDPDLRYGYTF

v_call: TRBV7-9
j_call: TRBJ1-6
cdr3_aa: CASSPLGLAAYNSPLHF

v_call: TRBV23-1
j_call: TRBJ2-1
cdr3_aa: CASISAGGHEQFF